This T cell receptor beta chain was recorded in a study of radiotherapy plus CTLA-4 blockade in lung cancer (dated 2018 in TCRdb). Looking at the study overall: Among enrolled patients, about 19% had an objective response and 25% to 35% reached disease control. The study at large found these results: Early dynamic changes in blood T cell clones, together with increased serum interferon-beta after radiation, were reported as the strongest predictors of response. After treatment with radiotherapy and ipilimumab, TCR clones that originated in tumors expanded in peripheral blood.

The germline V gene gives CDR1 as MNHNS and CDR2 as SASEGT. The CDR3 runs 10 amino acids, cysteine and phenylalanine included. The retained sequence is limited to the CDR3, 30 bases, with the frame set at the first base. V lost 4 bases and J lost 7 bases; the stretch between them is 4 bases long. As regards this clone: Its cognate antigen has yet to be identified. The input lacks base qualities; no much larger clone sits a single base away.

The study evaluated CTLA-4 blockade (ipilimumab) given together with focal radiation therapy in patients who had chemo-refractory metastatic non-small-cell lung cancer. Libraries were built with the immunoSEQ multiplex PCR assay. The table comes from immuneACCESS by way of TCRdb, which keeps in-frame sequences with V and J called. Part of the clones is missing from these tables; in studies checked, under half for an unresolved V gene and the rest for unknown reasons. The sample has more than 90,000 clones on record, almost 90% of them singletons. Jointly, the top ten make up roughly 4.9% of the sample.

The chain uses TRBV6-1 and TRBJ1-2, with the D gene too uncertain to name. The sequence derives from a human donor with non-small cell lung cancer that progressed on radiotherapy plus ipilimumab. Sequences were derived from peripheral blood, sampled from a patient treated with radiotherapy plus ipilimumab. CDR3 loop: CASSAPGYTF. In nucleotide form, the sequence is TGTGCCAGCAGTGCACCTGGCTACACCTTC.